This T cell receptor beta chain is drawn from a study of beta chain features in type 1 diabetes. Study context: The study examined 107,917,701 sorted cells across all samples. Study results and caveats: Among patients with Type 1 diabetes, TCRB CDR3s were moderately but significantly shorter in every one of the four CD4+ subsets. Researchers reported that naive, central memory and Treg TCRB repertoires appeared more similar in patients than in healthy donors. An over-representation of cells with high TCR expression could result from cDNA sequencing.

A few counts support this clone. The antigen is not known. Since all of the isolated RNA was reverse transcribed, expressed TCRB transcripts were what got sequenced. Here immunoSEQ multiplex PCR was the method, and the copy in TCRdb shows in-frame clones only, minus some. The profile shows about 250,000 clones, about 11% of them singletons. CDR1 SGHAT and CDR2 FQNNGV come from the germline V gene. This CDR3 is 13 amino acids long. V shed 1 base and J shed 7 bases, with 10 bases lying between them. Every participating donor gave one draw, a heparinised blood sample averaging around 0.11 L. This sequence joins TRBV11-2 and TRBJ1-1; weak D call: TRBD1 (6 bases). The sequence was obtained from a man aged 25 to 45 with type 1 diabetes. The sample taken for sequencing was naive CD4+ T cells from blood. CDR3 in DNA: TGTGCCAGCAGCTTAGGCCCACAGGGTGAAGCTTTCTTT. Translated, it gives CASSLGPQGEAFF.